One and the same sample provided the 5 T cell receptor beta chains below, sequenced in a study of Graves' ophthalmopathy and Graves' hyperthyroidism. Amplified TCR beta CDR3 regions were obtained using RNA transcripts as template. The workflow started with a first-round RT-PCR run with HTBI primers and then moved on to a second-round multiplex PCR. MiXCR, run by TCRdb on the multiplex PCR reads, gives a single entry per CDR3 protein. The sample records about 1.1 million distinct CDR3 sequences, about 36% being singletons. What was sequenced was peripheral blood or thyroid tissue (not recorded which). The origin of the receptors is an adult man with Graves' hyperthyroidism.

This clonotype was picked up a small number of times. The CDR3 loop reads CASSDTDEQYF. The CDR3 nucleotides read TGTGCCAGCAGTGACACCGACGAGCAGTACTTC. V gene TRBV6-5 combines with J gene TRBJ2-7; D unclear. Looked up from germline, CDR1 is MNHEY and CDR2 is SVGAGI. CDR3 length: 11 residues. V was clipped by 5 bases and J by 5 bases, with 7 bases between them.

The CDR3 DNA sequence: TGTGCCAGCAGCACCGGGCGGTCTAATGAAAAACTGTTTTTT. Protein product: CASSTGRSNEKLFF. The rearrangement joins TRBV11-2 to TRBJ1-4; no clear D. CDR3 size: 14 residues. Germline V gene sequence: CDR1 SGHAT, CDR2 FQNNGV. Trimming removed 5 bases from V and 3 bases from J, with 10 bases in between.

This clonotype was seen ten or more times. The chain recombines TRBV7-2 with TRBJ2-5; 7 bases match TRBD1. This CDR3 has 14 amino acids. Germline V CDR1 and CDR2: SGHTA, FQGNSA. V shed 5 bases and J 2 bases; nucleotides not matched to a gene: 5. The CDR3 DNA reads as TGTGCCAGCAGCACAGACAGGGCTCAAGAGACCCAGTACTTC. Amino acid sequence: CASSTDRAQETQYF. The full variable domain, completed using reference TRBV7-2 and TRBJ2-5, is GAGVSQSPSNKVTEKGKDVELRCDPISGHTALYWYRQSLGQGLEFLIYFQGNSAPDKSGLPSDRFSAERTGGSVSTLTIQRTQQEDSAVYLCASSTDRAQETQYFGPGTRLLVL.

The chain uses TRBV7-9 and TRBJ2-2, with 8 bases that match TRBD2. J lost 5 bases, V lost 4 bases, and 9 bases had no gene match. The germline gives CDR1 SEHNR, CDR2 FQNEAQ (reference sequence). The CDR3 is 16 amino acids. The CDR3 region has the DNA TGTGCCAGCAGCTCCTCTCCAGCGGGAGAGACCGGGGAGCTGTTTTTT. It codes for CASSSSPAGETGELFF.

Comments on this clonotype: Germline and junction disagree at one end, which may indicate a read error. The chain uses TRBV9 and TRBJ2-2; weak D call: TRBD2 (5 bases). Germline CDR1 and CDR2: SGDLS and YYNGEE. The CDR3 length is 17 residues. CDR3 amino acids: CASSQEVDFQYTGELVF. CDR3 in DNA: TGCGCCAGCAGCCAAGAAGTGGACTTTCAATACACCGGGGAGCTGGTTTTT.